The clone carrying this TCR beta chain was seen at least ten times. Its antigen remains unknown. Trimming left V 1 base short and J 4 bases short, with 23 bases between. CDR1 SGHAT and CDR2 FQNNGV come from the germline V gene. This CDR3 is 19 amino acids long. The sample belongs to a study of neurological immune-mediated disorders. Regarding the study as a whole: Sharing of CDR3 amino acid sequences among expanded clones across subjects was absent, suggesting private repertoires in all groups.

5'RACE employing 10-nucleotide random UMIs yielded the cDNA. From the 5' RACE reads, TCRdb called clonotypes with MiXCR, one entry per CDR3 protein. The sample carries fewer than 25,000 distinct CDR3 sequences, around an eighth recorded once. This TCR was sampled from a woman aged 40 to 50 with HTLV-1-associated myelopathy (HAM/TSP). The chain is built from TRBV11-2 and TRBJ2-4; D unresolved. Material for sequencing was PBMCs. In nucleotides, the CDR3 is TGTGCCAGCAGCTTAGGAAGAGTGGGCCTCTTGGGCGGAAAAAACATTCAGTACTTC. The encoded protein is CASSLGRVGLLGGKNIQYF.